This T cell receptor beta chain was sequenced in a study of blood T cell repertoires in COVID-19. Study in general: T cells, B-cell-depleted T cells, or PBMCs provided the cDNA or gDNA that served as material.

A single count supports this clone. Produced via immunoSEQ multiplex PCR; TCRdb's table is partial and in-frame only. The sample includes approximately 300,000 clones, 90% seen only once; the top ten take 0.8% to 1.3%. Patients from Seattle were sampled longitudinally, starting during active infection. The CDR3 consists of 16 residues. The V gene's germline CDR1 is GTSNPN and CDR2 SVGIG (reference sequence). V gave up 3 bases and J gave up 0 bases; unmatched junction bases: 3. The sequence was collected from a woman aged 35 to 49 with COVID-19, enrolled during active disease. The material sequenced was peripheral blood. The chain carries TRBV30 and TRBJ2-4; TRBD2 matches 12 bases. The CDR3 here is CAWREGLAGAKNIQYF. The CDR3 DNA reads TGTGCCTGGAGGGAGGGACTAGCGGGAGCCAAAAACATTCAGTACTTC.